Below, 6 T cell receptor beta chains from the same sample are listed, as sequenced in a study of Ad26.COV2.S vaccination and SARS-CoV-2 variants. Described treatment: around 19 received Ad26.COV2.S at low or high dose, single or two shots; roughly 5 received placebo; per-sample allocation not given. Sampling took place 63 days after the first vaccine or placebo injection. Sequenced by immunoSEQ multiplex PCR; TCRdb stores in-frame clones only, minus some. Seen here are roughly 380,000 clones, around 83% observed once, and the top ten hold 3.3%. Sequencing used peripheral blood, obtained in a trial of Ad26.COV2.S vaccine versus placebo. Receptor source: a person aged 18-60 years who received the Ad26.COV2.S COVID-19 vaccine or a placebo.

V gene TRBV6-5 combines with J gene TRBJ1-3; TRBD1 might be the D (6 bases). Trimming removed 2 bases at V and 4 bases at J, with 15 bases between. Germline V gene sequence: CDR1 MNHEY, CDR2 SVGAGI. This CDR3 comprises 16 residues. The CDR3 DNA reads TGTGCCAGCAGTTACGGGCCTCAGGGGTCCGGAAACACCATATATTTT. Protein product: CASSYGPQGSGNTIYF.

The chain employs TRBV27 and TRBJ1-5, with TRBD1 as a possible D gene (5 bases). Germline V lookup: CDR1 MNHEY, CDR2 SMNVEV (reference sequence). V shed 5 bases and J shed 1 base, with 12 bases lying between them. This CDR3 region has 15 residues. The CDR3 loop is CASSPRERSNQPQHF. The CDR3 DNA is TGTGCCAGCAGTCCCAGGGAAAGGAGCAATCAGCCCCAGCATTTT.

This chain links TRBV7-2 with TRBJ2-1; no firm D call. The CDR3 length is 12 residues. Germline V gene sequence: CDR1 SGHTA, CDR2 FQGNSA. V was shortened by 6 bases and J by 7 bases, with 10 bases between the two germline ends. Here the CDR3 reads CASSLWGNEQFF. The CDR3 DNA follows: TGTGCCAGCAGTTTATGGGGTAATGAGCAGTTCTTC. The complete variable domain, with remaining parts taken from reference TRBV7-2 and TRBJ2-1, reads GAGVSQSPSNKVTEKGKDVELRCDPISGHTALYWYRQSLGQGLEFLIYFQGNSAPDKSGLPSDRFSAERTGGSVSTLTIQRTQQEDSAVYLCASSLWGNEQFFGPGTRLTVL.

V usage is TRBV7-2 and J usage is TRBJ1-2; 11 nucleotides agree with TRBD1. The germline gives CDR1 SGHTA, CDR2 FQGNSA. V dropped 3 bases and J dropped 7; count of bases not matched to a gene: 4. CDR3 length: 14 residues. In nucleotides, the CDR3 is TGTGCCAGCAGCTTCGGGACAGGGGGATTTGGCTACACCTTC. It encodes CASSFGTGGFGYTF.

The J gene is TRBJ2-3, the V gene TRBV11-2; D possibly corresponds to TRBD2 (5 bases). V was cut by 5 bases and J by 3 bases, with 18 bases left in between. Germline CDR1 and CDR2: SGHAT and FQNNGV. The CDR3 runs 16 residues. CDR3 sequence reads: CASSPRTLGETDTQYF. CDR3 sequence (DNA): TGTGCCAGCAGCCCTAGGACTCTGGGTGAGACAGATACGCAGTATTTT.

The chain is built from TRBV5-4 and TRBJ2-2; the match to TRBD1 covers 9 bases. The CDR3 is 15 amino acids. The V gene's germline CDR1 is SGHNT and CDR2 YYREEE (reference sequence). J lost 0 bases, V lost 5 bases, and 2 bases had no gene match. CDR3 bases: TGTGCCAGCAGGAGGACAGGGGCGAACACCGGGGAGCTGTTTTTT. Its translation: CASRRTGANTGELFF.